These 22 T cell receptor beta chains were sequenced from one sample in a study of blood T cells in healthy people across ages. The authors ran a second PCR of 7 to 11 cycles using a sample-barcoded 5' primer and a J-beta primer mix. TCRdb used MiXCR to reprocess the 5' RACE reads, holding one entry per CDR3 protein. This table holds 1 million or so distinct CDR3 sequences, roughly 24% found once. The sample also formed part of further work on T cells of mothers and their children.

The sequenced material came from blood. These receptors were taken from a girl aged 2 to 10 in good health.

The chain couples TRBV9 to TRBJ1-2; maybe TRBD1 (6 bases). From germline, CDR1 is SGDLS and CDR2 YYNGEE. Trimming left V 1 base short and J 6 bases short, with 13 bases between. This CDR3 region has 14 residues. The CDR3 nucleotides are TGTGCCAGCAGCGTAAGGGCAGGGGATGATGGCTACACCTTC. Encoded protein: CASSVRAGDDGYTF.

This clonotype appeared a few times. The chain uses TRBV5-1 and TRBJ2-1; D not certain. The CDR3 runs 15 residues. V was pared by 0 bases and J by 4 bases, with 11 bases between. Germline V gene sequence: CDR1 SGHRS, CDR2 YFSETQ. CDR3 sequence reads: CASSLAGLPYNEQFF. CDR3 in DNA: TGCGCCAGCAGCTTGGCCGGCCTACCTTACAATGAGCAGTTCTTC.

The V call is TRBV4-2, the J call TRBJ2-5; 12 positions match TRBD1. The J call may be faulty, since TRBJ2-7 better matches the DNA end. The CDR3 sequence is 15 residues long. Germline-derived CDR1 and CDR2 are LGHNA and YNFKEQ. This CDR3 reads CASSQDGTGGAEQYF. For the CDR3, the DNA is TGTGCCAGCAGCCAAGACGGGACAGGGGGCGCCGAGCAGTACTTC.

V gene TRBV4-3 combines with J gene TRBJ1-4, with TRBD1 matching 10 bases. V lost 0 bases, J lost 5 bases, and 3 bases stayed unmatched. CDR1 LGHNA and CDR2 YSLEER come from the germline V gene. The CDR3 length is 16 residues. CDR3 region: CASSQDGTGANEKLFF. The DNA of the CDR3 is TGCGCCAGCAGCCAAGATGGGACAGGGGCAAATGAAAAACTGTTTTTT.

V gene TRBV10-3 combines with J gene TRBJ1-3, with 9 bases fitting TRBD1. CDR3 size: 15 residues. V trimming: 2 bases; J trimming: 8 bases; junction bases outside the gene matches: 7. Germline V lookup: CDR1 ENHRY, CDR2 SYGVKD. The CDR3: CAISERTGERDTIYF. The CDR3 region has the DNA TGTGCCATCAGTGAGAGGACAGGGGAACGAGACACCATATATTTT.

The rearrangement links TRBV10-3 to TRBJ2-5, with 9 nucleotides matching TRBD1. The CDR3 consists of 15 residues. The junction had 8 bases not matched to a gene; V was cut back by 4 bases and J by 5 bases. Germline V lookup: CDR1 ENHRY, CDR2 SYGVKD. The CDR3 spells CAISGGTGHEETQYF. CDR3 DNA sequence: TGTGCCATCAGTGGGGGGACAGGGCATGAGGAGACCCAGTACTTC.

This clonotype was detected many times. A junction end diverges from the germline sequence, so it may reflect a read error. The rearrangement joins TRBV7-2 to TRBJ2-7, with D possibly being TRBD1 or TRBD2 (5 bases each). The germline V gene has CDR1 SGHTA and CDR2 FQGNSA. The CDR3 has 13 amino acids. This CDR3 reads CASSLGESYEQYF. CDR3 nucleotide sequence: TGCGCCAGCAGCTTGGGGGAGTCCTACGAGCAGTACTTC. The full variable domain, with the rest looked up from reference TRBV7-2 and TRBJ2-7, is GAGVSQSPSNKVTEKGKDVELRCDPISGHTALYWYRQSLGQGLEFLIYFQGNSAPDKSGLPSDRFSAERTGGSVSTLTIQRTQQEDSAVYLCASSLGESYEQYFGPGTRLTVT.

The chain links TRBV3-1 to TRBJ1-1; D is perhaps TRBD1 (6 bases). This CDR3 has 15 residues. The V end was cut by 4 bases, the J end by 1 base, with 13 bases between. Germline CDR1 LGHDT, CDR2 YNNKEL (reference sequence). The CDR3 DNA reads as TGTGCCAGCAGCCTCCCGGGGGGCCAGAACACTGAAGCTTTCTTT. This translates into CASSLPGGQNTEAFF.

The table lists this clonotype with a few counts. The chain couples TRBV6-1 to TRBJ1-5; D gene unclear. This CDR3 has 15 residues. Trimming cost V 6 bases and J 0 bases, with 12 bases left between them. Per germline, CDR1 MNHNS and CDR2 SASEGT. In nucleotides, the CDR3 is TGTGCCAGCAGCCAAGAAATCTATAGCAATCAGCCCCAGCATTTT. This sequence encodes CASSQEIYSNQPQHF.

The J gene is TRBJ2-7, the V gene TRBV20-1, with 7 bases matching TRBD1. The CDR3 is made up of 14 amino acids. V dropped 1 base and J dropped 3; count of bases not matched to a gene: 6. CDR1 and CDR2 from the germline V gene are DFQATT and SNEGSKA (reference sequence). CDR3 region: CSARVGRGIYEQYF. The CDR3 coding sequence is TGCAGTGCTAGAGTAGGCAGGGGGATCTACGAGCAGTACTTC.

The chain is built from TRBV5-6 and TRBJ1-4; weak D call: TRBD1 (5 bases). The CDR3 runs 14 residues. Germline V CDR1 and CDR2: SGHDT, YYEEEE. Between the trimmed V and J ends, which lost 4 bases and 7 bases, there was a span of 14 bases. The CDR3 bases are TGTGCCAGCAGCCCGATTTTGGGGGGTGAAAAACTGTTTTTT. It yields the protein CASSPILGGEKLFF.

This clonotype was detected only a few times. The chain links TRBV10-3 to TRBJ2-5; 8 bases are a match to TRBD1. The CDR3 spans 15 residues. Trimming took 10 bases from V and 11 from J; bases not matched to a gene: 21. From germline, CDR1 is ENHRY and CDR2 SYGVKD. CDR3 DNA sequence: TGTGCCAGTGGACCGGGACAGGTCCTTGTGTGGGAGCAGTACTTC. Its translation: CASGPGQVLVWEQYF.

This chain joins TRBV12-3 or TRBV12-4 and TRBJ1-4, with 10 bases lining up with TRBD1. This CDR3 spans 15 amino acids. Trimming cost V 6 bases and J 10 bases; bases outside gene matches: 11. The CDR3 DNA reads TGTGCCAGCAGCTTCGGGACAGGGGAAGTTCGAAAACTGTTTTTT. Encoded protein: CASSFGTGEVRKLFF.

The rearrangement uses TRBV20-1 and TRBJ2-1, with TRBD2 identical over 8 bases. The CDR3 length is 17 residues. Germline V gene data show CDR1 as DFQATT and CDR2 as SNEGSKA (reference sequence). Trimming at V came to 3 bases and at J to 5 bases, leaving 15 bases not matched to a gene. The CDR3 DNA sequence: TGCAGTGCTAGTAAGCTAGCGGGCGTTCCTTTCCACAATGAGCAGTTCTTC. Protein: CSASKLAGVPFHNEQFF.

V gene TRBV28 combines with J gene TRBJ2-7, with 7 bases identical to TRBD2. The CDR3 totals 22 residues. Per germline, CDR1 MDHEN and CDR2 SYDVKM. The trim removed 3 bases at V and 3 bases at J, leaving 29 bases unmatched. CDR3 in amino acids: CASSFLLRAGESRKHHIYEQYF. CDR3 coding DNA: TGTGCCAGCAGTTTCCTCCTTAGGGCGGGAGAGTCTCGCAAACATCATATCTACGAGCAGTACTTC.

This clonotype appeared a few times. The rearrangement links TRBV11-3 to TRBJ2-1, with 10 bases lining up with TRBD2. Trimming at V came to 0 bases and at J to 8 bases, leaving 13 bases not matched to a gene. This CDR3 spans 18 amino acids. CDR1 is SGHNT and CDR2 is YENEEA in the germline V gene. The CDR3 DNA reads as TGTGCCAGCAGCTTAGATGGCAGGACTAGCGGCCGGGTGGATGAGCAGTTCTTC. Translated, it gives CASSLDGRTSGRVDEQFF.

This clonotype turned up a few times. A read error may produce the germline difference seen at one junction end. CDR3 in amino acids: CTSSSPLAGVYNEQFF. The CDR3, as DNA: TGTACCAGCAGTTCCCCCCTAGCGGGAGTCTACAATGAGCAGTTCTTC. The chain has TRBV12-3 or TRBV12-4 and TRBJ2-1; 10 nucleotides match TRBD2. The CDR3 extends over 16 amino acids.

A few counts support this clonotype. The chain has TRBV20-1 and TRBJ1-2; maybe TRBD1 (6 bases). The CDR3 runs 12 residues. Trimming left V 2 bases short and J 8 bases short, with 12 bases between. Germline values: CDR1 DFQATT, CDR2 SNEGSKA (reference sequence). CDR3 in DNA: TGCAGTGCTAGACCGTTACAGGGCGGCTACACCTTC. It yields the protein CSARPLQGGYTF.

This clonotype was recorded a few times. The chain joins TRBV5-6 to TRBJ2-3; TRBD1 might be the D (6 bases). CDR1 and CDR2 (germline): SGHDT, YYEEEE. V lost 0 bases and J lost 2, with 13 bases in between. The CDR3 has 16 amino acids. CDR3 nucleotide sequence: TGTGCCAGCAGCTTGGTCCCGGACAGATCCACAGATACGCAGTATTTT. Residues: CASSLVPDRSTDTQYF.

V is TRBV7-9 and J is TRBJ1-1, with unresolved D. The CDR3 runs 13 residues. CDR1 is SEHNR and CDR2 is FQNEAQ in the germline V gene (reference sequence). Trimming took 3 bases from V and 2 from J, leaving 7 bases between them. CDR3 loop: CASSFMGNTEAFF. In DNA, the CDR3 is TGTGCCAGCAGCTTCATGGGAAACACTGAAGCTTTCTTT.

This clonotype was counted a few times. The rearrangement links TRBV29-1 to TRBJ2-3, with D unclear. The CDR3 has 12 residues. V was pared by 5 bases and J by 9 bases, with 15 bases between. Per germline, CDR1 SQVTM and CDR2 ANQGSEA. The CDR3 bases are TGCAGCGTTCCGACGGGCGGAAGGACGCAGTATTTT. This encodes CSVPTGGRTQYF.

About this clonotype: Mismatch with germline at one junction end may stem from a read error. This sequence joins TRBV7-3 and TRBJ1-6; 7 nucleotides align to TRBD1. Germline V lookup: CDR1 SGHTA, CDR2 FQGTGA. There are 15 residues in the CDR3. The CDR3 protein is CANSLETGRNSPLHF. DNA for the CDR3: TGTGCCAACAGCTTAGAGACAGGGAGGAATTCACCCCTCCACTTT.